This T cell receptor beta chain originates from a study of T cell responses to AZD1222 COVID-19 vaccine. General study results and limits: Recipients of AZD1222 seropositive at baseline numbered only 6 or 7. Donors, mostly white British, included more females; clonal diversity was possibly underestimated.

Points on this clone: Its antigen is undetermined.

There are 15 residues in the CDR3. V lost 2 bases, J lost 7 bases, and 15 bases lay in between. Germline-derived CDR1 and CDR2 are LNHDA and SQIVND (reference sequence). Clones were read by immunoSEQ multiplex PCR, and TCRdb kept only the in-frame ones, dropping some. The repertoire includes about 96,000 clones, 90% of them detected once, and approximately 24% sits in the top ten. Specimen: peripheral blood, collected on day 0 of AZD1222 vaccination. The chain combines TRBV19 with TRBJ2-4; D is perhaps TRBD2 (6 bases). The source of this sequence is an adult in good health. CDR3 coding DNA: TGTGCCAGTAGTATAAGTGGGCCAAGCGGGAACATTCAGTACTTC. This sequence encodes CASSISGPSGNIQYF.